This TCR beta chain derives from a study of identical twins. In its sample, this clonotype was seen a few times. As yet, its antigen is unknown. Study observations and caveats: With abundant cord blood beta clonotypes, insertions were fewer; memory repertoires showed no such pattern. The study based its conclusions on cross-sectional statistical analysis and did not follow the same donors.

Trimming took off 0 bases at V and 8 bases at J, with 10 bases between the two ends. Germline-derived CDR1 and CDR2 are GTSNPN and SVGIG (reference sequence). The CDR3 sequence is 12 residues long. cDNA molecules carried unique molecular identifiers, and template switching added a universal primer site. TCRdb fed the 5' RACE reads into MiXCR, producing one record per CDR3 protein. The sample consists of hundreds of thousands of distinct CDR3 sequences, 24% of them appearing once. The same sample was also used in a study of T cells expressing NK-cell markers. That work states: Cells sorted as CD3+CD56+NKG2C+, CD3+CD56+NKG2C- and CD3+CD56-NKG2C+ T cells supplied the TCR beta repertoires.

The receptor was derived from a woman between 18 and 29 years old in good health. Sequenced material: CD4+ T cells sorted from blood. V usage is TRBV30 and J usage is TRBJ1-2; D gene uncertain. The CDR3 is CAWSVRTLGYTF. CDR3 in DNA: TGTGCCTGGAGTGTAAGGACTTTAGGCTACACCTTC.